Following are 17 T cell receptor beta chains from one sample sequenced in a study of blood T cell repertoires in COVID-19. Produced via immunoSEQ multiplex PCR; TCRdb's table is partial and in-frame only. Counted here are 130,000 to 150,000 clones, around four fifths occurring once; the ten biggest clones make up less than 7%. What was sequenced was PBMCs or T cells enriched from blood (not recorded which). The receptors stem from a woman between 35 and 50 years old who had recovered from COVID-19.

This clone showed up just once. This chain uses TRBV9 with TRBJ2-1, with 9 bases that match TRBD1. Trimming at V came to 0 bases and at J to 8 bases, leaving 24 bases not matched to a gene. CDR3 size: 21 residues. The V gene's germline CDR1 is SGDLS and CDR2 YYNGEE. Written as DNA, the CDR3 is TGTGCCAGCAGCGTAGCGGGTGCTACATTAGCTACAGGGGGCGCGAGTCATGAGCAGTTCTTC. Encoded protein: CASSVAGATLATGGASHEQFF.

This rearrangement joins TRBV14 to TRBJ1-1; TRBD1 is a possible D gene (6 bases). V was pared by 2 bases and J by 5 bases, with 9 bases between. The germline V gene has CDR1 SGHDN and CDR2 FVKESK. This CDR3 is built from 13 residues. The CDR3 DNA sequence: TGTGCCAGCAGCCAATGGGACATGACTGAAGCTTTCTTT. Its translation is CASSQWDMTEAFF.

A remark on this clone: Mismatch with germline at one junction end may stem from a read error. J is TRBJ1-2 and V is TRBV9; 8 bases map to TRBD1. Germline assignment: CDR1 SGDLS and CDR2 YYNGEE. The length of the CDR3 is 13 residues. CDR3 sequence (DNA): TGTGCCAGCAGCCCACGGACAGGGTATGTCTACACCTTC. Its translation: CASSPRTGYVYTF.

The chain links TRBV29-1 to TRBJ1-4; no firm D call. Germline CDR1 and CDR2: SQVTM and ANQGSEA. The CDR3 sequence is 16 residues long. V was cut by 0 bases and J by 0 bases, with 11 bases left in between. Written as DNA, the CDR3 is TGCAGCGTTGAAGATCTCGGGGTGGCAACTAATGAAAAACTGTTTTTT. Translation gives CSVEDLGVATNEKLFF.

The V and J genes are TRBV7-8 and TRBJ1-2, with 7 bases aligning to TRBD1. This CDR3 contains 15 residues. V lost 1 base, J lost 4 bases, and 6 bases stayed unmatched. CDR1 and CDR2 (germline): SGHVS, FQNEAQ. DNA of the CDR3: TGTGCCAGCAGCTTAGATGAGGGGGCCGCCTATGGCTACACCTTC. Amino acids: CASSLDEGAAYGYTF.

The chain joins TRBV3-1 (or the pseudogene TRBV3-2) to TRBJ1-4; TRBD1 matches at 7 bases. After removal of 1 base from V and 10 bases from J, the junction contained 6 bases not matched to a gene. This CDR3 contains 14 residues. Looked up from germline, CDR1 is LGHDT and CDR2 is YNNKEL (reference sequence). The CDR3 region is CASSQGGAGGKLFF. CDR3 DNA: TGTGCCAGCAGCCAAGGAGGGGCAGGGGGAAAACTGTTTTTT.

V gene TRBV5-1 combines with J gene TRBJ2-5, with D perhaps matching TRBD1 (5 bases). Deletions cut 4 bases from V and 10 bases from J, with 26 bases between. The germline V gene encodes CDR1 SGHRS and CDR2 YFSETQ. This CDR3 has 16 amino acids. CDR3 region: CASSILLGQGGGDQYF. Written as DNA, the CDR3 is TGCGCCAGCAGCATCCTTCTCGGACAAGGCGGTGGGGACCAGTACTTC.

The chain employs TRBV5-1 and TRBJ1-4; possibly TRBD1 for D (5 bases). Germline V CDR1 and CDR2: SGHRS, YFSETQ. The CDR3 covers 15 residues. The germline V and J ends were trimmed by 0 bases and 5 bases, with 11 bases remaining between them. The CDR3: CASSLDGRGNEKLFF. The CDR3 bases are TGCGCCAGCAGCTTGGACGGACGGGGGAATGAAAAACTGTTTTTT.

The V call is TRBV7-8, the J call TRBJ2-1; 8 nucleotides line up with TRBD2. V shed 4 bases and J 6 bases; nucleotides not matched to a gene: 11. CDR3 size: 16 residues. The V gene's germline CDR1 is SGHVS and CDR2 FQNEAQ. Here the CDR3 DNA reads TGTGCCAGCAGCTCCCCCTCGGGAGGGGGTGTCAATGAGCAGTTCTTC. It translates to CASSSPSGGGVNEQFF.

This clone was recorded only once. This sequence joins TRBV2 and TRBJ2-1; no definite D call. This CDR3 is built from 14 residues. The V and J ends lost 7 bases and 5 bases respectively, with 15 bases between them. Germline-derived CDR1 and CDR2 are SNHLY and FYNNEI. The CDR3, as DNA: TGTGCCAGCACAAGCATAGCCACCCACAATGAGCAGTTCTTC. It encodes CASTSIATHNEQFF.

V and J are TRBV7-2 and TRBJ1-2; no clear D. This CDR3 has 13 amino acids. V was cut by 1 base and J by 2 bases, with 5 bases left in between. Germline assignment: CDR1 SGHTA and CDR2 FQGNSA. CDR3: CASSLGGNYGYTF. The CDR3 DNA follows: TGTGCCAGCAGCTTAGGAGGAAACTATGGCTACACCTTC.

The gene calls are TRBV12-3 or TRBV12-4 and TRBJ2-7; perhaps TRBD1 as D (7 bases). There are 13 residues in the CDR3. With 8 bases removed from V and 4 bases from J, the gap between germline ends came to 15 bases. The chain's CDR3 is CASGGGPGYEQYF. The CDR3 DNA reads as TGTGCCAGCGGAGGGGGCCCTGGTTACGAGCAGTACTTC.

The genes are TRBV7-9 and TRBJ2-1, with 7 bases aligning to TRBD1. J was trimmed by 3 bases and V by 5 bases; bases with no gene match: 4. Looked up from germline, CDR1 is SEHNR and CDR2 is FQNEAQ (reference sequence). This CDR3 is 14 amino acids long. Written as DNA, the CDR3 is TGTGCCAGCAGCCTTTGGGACAGCTACAATGAGCAGTTCTTC. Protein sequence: CASSLWDSYNEQFF. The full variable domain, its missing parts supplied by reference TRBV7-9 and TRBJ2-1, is DTGVSQNPRHKITKRGQNVTFRCDPISEHNRLYWYRQTLGQGPEFLTYFQNEAQLEKSRLLSDRFSAERPKGSFSTLEIQRTEQGDSAMYLCASSLWDSYNEQFFGPGTRLTVL.

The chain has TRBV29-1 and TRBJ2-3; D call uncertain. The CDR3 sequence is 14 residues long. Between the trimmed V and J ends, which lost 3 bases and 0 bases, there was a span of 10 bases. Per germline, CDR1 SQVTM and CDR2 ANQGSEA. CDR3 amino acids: CSVDSIGSTDTQYF. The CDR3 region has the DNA TGCAGCGTTGACAGTATCGGGAGCACAGATACGCAGTATTTT.

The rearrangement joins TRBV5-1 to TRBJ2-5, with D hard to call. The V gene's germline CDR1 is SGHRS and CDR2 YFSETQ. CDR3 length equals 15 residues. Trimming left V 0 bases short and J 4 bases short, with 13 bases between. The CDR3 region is CASSLGPFSGETQYF. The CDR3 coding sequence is TGCGCCAGCAGCTTGGGCCCCTTTTCAGGAGAGACCCAGTACTTC.

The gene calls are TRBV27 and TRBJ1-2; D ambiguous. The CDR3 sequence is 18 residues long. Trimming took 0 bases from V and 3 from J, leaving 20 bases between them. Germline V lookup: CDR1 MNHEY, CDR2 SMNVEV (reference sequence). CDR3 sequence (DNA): TGTGCCAGCAGTTTATCAGGCCGACATCGATCCCCCGACTATGGCTACACCTTC. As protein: CASSLSGRHRSPDYGYTF.

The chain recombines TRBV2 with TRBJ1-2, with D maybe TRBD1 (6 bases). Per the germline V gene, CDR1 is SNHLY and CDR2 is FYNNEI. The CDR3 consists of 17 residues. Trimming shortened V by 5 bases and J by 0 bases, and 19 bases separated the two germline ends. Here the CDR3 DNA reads TGTGCCAGCAGTTCTTACAGGGTTACCAAACCTAACTATGGCTACACCTTC. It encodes CASSSYRVTKPNYGYTF.